This entry is about one TCR beta chain. The antigen remains unidentified. Trimming removed 0 bases at V and 0 bases at J, with 9 bases between. Germline CDR1 MNHNY, CDR2 SVGAGI (reference sequence). This CDR3 comprises 15 residues. Some clones are missing from TCRdb's copy, which holds only in-frame ones; the method was immunoSEQ multiplex PCR. The table lists approximately 65,000 clones, about nine tenths of them singletons. The entry originates in a study of lymphopenia after photon versus proton radiotherapy. Findings and limits, study-wide: After the lymphocyte nadir, photon-treated repertoires showed oligoclonal expansion, especially of CD8+ Temra cells.

This sequence originates from a man aged 80 or over with esophageal cancer. The input for sequencing was peripheral blood, taken from a patient treated with proton-based radiotherapy. The gene calls are TRBV6-6 and TRBJ2-7; D possibly uses TRBD1 or TRBD2 (5 bases each). This CDR3 is CASSYSWGSSYEQYF. Written as DNA, the CDR3 is TGTGCCAGCAGTTACTCATGGGGGAGCTCCTACGAGCAGTACTTC.